One TCR beta chain is described in this entry. What it recognizes is unknown. V shed 1 base and J shed 1 base, with 10 bases lying between them. Looked up from germline, CDR1 is SGHVS and CDR2 is FNYEAQ. This CDR3 has 15 residues. The source of the sample is a study of cytomegalovirus exposure and HLA in healthy donors. General study findings and limits: Earlier analysis yielded a pattern in which most TCR beta V segments were productive about 87% or about 30% of the time. Across donors, sequencing depth was assumed by presence/absence analyses to be roughly uniform. Listed as cytomegalovirus-associated were 150 to 200 TCR beta chains. Highly shared sequence variants in one cluster were likely a sequencing artifact.

Use of 60 Vbeta and 13 Jbeta primers characterized the PCR. Repertoires were generated with immunoSEQ multiplex PCR, while TCRdb's copy carries only in-frame clones and drops some. The sample lists 160,000 or so clones; 86% were seen once. Sample: PBMCs. The V call is TRBV7-6, the J call TRBJ1-1; D gene ambiguous. This TCR was recovered from a woman aged 18-35 years in good health and CMV-seronegative. The CDR3 DNA reads as TGTGCCAGCAGCTTAGATGACGGGAAGAACACTGAAGCTTTCTTT. Protein sequence: CASSLDDGKNTEAFF.